The next 3 T cell receptor beta chains were all read from a single sample in a study of blood T cell repertoires in COVID-19 (dated by TCRdb to the early 2020s). The method behind the library was the immunoSEQ multiplex PCR assay. TCRdb re-hosts the immuneACCESS table, in-frame sequences only. Its copies lack some clones; in the studies checked, an unresolved V gene accounts for under half of them, and the cause for the rest is not known. This sample holds about 220,000 clones; roughly 89% were observed only once. The top ten clonotypes cover 2% to 2.5% of the sample. What was sequenced was peripheral blood. Receptors were obtained from a man aged 25-45 years who had recovered from COVID-19.

V is TRBV6-1 and J is TRBJ2-1; 13 bases fit TRBD2. The CDR3 contains 17 residues. The germline V gene has CDR1 MNHNS and CDR2 SASEGT. V gave up 1 base and J gave up 8 bases; unmatched junction bases: 8. CDR3 protein: CASSEGILAGGLDEQFF. Here the CDR3 DNA reads TGTGCCAGCAGTGAAGGGATACTAGCGGGGGGGCTCGATGAGCAGTTCTTC.

The rearrangement joins TRBV3-1 (or the pseudogene TRBV3-2) to TRBJ2-3; D might be TRBD2 (6 bases). CDR1 LGHDT and CDR2 YNNKEL come from the germline V gene (reference sequence). The CDR3 is made up of 14 amino acids. V lost 3 bases, J lost 5 bases, and 12 bases lay in between. The CDR3: CASSHVLSGDTQYF. In DNA, the CDR3 is TGTGCCAGCAGCCATGTCCTTAGCGGAGATACGCAGTATTTT.

The chain recombines TRBV9 with TRBJ2-7, with 12 bases identical to TRBD1. V shed 8 bases and J 5 bases; nucleotides not matched to a gene: 14. This CDR3 spans 16 amino acids. CDR1 and CDR2 from the germline V gene are SGDLS and YYNGEE. DNA of the CDR3: TGTGCCAGTACCACCGGGACAGGGGGCCTTAAGAACGAGCAGTACTTC. The encoded protein is CASTTGTGGLKNEQYF.